Presented here are 5 T cell receptor beta chains from one specimen sequenced in a study of PD-L1 blockade in urothelial cancer. Time point reported: pretreatment peripheral blood. This table comes from immunoSEQ multiplex PCR, and its TCRdb copy is limited to in-frame clones, with some not included. This table has tens of thousands of clones, around 92% appearing once. The source was PBMCs, collected around atezolizumab (anti-PD-L1) treatment. All receptors come from a woman of 80 years or more with urothelial cancer.

V gene TRBV28 combines with J gene TRBJ2-5; perhaps TRBD2 as D (6 bases). The CDR3 spans 14 residues. Germline V gene data show CDR1 as MDHEN and CDR2 as SYDVKM. V dropped 2 bases and J dropped 2 bases, with 9 bases sitting between them. The CDR3 nucleotides are TGTGCCAGCAGTTTACCCGGGACTCAAGAGACCCAGTACTTC. Residues: CASSLPGTQETQYF.

This clone was counted only a few times. The chain is built from TRBV30 and TRBJ2-3; 10 bases map to TRBD2. Trimming at V came to 3 bases and at J to 0 bases, leaving 3 bases not matched to a gene. Germline CDR1 and CDR2: GTSNPN and SVGIG (reference sequence). CDR3 size: 15 residues. CDR3 in amino acids: CAWSATSGSTDTQYF. The CDR3 DNA is TGTGCCTGGAGCGCGACTAGCGGGAGCACAGATACGCAGTATTTT.

The chain links TRBV29-1 to TRBJ2-1; unclear D gene. The CDR3 has 12 amino acids. Germline CDR1 SQVTM, CDR2 ANQGSEA. V dropped 7 bases and J dropped 8 bases, with 15 bases sitting between them. DNA of the CDR3: TGCAGCGGCAGAGTAGCAAGGTATGAGCAGTTCTTC. It encodes CSGRVARYEQFF.

V and J are TRBV6-6 and TRBJ1-3, with D unresolved. Germline V gives CDR1 MNHNY, CDR2 SVGAGI (reference sequence). V dropped 6 bases and J dropped 0 bases, with 12 bases sitting between them. The length of the CDR3 is 15 residues. CDR3 in DNA: TGTGCCAGCAGCTTCTCGACTGGCTCTGGAAACACCATATATTTT. Translated, it gives CASSFSTGSGNTIYF.

The chain uses TRBV18 and TRBJ1-5; D is possibly TRBD1 (6 bases). The V gene's germline CDR1 is KGHSH and CDR2 LQKENI. Deletions cut 6 bases from V and 15 bases from J, with 21 bases between. This CDR3 contains 13 residues. The CDR3 loop is CASSPSADSSPHF. The CDR3 DNA sequence: TGTGCCAGCTCCCCTTCCGCGGACAGTTCACCGCATTTT. Combining the CDR3 with reference TRBV18 and TRBJ1-5 gives the whole variable domain NAGVMQNPRHLVRRRGQEARLRCSPMKGHSHVYWYRQLPEEGLKFMVYLQKENIIDESGMPKERFSAEFPKEGPSILRIQQVVRGDSAAYFCASSPSADSSPHFGDGTRLSIL.